This T cell receptor beta chain is from a study of blood T cell repertoires in COVID-19. Study-level background: Material from acute and convalescent COVID-19 was sourced from the United States, Italy and Spain. PBMCs, B-cell-depleted T cells, or T cells provided the cDNA or gDNA that made up the material.

In the study's own analysis: Quantification of nucleated cells was approximated via reference gene primer amplification. The method was immunoSEQ multiplex PCR; TCRdb's version includes in-frame clones alone and lacks a portion of them. The V and J calls and the clone size are those of that table, but D and trimming were determined from the DNA. Altogether about 170,000 clones are present, roughly four fifths being singletons, with the ten largest covering roughly 1.9%. The V gene's germline CDR1 is SGHVS and CDR2 FNYEAQ. This CDR3 has 12 amino acids. Trimming removed 4 bases from V and 11 bases from J, with 13 bases in between.

The chain uses TRBV7-6 and TRBJ2-3, with D perhaps TRBD2 (5 bases). The sequencing input was peripheral blood. This receptor was obtained from an elderly woman with acute or convalescent COVID-19. In DNA form, the CDR3 reads TGTGCCAGCAGCTCCCCGCCCGGGGAGCAGTATTTT. This translates into CASSSPPGEQYF.